The subject of this entry is one TCR beta chain. What it binds is not known. This specimen belongs to a study of graft-versus-host responses after intestinal transplantation. The germline gives CDR1 SGHAT, CDR2 FQNNGV. V was clipped by 1 base and J by 9 bases, with 10 bases between them. CDR3 length: 13 residues. Clones were read by immunoSEQ multiplex PCR, and TCRdb kept only the in-frame ones, dropping some. The sample consists of approximately 46,000 clones, roughly 83% of them appearing once. The V call is TRBV11-2, the J call TRBJ2-1; no clear D. The source material was unstimulated CD4+ T cells sorted from spleen or lymph node cells, sampled before transplant. The clonotype originates from a human donor who was the organ donor for an intestinal transplant. CDR3 sequence: CASSLVENGEQFF. CDR3 nucleotides: TGTGCCAGCAGCTTAGTCGAGAATGGTGAGCAGTTCTTC.